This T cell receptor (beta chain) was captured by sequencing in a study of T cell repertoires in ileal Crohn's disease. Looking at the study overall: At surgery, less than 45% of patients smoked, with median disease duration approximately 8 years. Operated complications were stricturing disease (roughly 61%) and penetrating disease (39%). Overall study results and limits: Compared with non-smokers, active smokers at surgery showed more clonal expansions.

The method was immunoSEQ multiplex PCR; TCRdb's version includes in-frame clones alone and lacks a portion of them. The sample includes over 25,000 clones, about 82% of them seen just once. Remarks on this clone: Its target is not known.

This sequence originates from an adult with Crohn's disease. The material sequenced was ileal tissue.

The CDR3 is CASSYSSGITDTQYF. CDR3 sequence (DNA): TGTGCCAGTAGTTATTCGAGCGGGATCACAGATACGCAGTATTTT. The chain links TRBV19 to TRBJ2-3, with 7 bases that match TRBD2. V lost 5 bases, J lost 2 bases, and 7 bases stayed unmatched. Germline values: CDR1 LNHDA, CDR2 SQIVND (reference sequence). The CDR3 extends over 15 amino acids.